The T cell receptor (beta chain) described here comes from a study of blood T cell repertoires in COVID-19. About the research overall: T cells, B-cell-depleted T cells, or PBMCs provided the cDNA or gDNA that served as material.

This clone is a singleton in its sample. Under the authors' procedure: Researchers report that nucleated cell counts were estimated from reference gene primer amplification. The table came from immunoSEQ multiplex PCR; TCRdb's copy has only in-frame clones and leaves some out. The V and J calls and clone size are taken from that table; D and trimming were inferred from the DNA. The sample contains some 230,000 clones, around 84% of which appear only once. Sample: peripheral blood. This sequence originates from a man aged 35-49 years with acute or convalescent COVID-19.

CDR3 sequence reads: CASSVLARTYTGELFF. The CDR3 coding sequence is TGTGCCAGCAGCGTCTTAGCGAGGACCTACACCGGGGAGCTGTTTTTT. The chain combines TRBV5-4 with TRBJ2-2; a weak D match, TRBD2 (5 bases). Trimming stripped 4 bases from V and 3 bases from J, with 16 bases between. The CDR3 runs to 16 residues. Germline CDR1 SGHNT, CDR2 YYREEE (reference sequence).